Following are 24 T cell receptor beta chains from one sample sequenced in a study of blood T cell repertoires in COVID-19. Here immunoSEQ multiplex PCR was the method, and the copy in TCRdb shows in-frame clones only, minus some. The sample has some 100,000 clones; 75% to 90% are singletons. The sequenced sample consisted of peripheral blood. Source of these receptors: a woman aged 45-59 years with acute or convalescent COVID-19.

The CDR3 region has the DNA TGTGCCAGCAGTGAAGGGGAGCAAGCTGAAGCTTTCTTT. Translated, it gives CASSEGEQAEAFF. V is TRBV6-1 and J is TRBJ1-1, with D unresolved. Germline V gives CDR1 MNHNS, CDR2 SASEGT. The CDR3 runs to 13 residues. The germline V and J ends were trimmed by 1 base and 6 bases, with 9 bases remaining between them.

The rearrangement links TRBV6-5 to TRBJ1-2; TRBD1 is a possible D gene (6 bases). This CDR3 is built from 16 residues. CDR1 MNHEY and CDR2 SVGAGI come from the germline V gene. Trimming shortened V by 0 bases and J by 4 bases, and 15 bases separated the two germline ends. CDR3 loop: CASSYSGYRAPYGYTF. The CDR3 DNA is TGTGCCAGCAGTTACTCTGGGTACAGGGCCCCCTATGGCTACACCTTC.

In its sample, this clone was seen a few times. The CDR3 is CAWSGGSGQETQYF. The CDR3 DNA follows: TGTGCCTGGAGCGGTGGGAGCGGGCAAGAGACCCAGTACTTC. This sequence joins TRBV30 and TRBJ2-5, with D maybe TRBD2 (6 bases). Trimming left V 3 bases short and J 2 bases short, with 13 bases between. This CDR3 is 14 amino acids long. The germline gives CDR1 GTSNPN, CDR2 SVGIG (reference sequence).

This chain uses TRBV30 with TRBJ1-6, with 8 bases that match TRBD1. J was trimmed by 3 bases and V by 7 bases; bases with no gene match: 5. Germline V gives CDR1 GTSNPN, CDR2 SVGIG (reference sequence). This CDR3 comprises 14 residues. The CDR3 sequence is CALTGAGYNSPLHF. DNA of the CDR3: TGTGCCTTGACAGGGGCCGGCTATAATTCACCCCTCCACTTT.

The chain carries TRBV4-2 and TRBJ1-3; no clear D gene. The CDR3 sequence is 16 residues long. From germline, CDR1 is LGHNA and CDR2 YNFKEQ. Trimming cost V 4 bases and J 0 bases, with 13 bases left between them. CDR3 residues: CASSPSERVSGNTIYF. The DNA for the CDR3 is TGTGCCAGCAGCCCCAGTGAGAGGGTCTCTGGAAACACCATATATTTT.

This clone was found once. The rearrangement joins TRBV2 to TRBJ1-1; 11 bases are shared with TRBD1. The CDR3 extends over 13 amino acids. The germline V gene encodes CDR1 SNHLY and CDR2 FYNNEI. J gave up 4 bases and V 8 bases, and 3 bases lay outside the gene matches. The CDR3, as DNA: TGTGCCAGCGAGGGACAGGGGGGCACTGAAGCTTTCTTT. Translated, it gives CASEGQGGTEAFF. Full variable domain (missing parts from reference TRBV2 and TRBJ1-1): EPEVTQTPSHQVTQMGQEVILRCVPISNHLYFYWYRQILGQKVEFLVSFYNNEISEKSEIFDDQFSVERPDGSNFTLKIRSTKLEDSAMYFCASEGQGGTEAFFGQGTRLTVV.

The CDR3 reads CASSSHRGDTEAFF. The CDR3 bases are TGTGCCAGCAGCTCCCACAGGGGGGACACTGAAGCTTTCTTT. The chain is built from TRBV7-8 and TRBJ1-1; 8 nucleotides line up with TRBD1. Germline lookup yields CDR1 SGHVS and CDR2 FQNEAQ. V shed 4 bases, J shed 3 bases, and the junction held 4 bases outside the gene matches. The CDR3 is made up of 14 amino acids.

V gene TRBV6-5 combines with J gene TRBJ1-2, with unresolved D. The V end was cut by 0 bases, the J end by 3 bases, with 14 bases between. This CDR3 region has 16 residues. Germline CDR1 is MNHEY and CDR2 is SVGAGI. The CDR3 region is CASSYSIGGRDYGYTF. DNA of the CDR3: TGTGCCAGCAGTTACTCGATCGGAGGGAGGGACTATGGCTACACCTTC.

The chain recombines TRBV5-4 with TRBJ1-2; D is possibly TRBD1 (5 bases). Germline CDR1 reads SGHNT; CDR2 reads YYREEE (reference sequence). The CDR3 is 15 amino acids. V lost 5 bases and J 5 bases, leaving 19 bases between the germline ends. CDR3 residues: CASRNPRDLAYGYTF. CDR3 sequence (DNA): TGTGCCAGCAGGAACCCCAGGGATCTTGCGTATGGCTACACCTTC.

V gene TRBV14 combines with J gene TRBJ1-6; weak D call: TRBD1 (6 bases). V shed 2 bases and J shed 8 bases, with 13 bases lying between them. Germline CDR1 SGHDN, CDR2 FVKESK. The CDR3 has 15 residues. CDR3 nucleotide sequence: TGTGCCAGCAGCCAACGGGACACCGGCCATTCACCCCTCCACTTT. It specifies CASSQRDTGHSPLHF.

This clone was observed a handful of times. J is TRBJ1-1 and V is TRBV18, with a possible D match to TRBD1 (6 bases). Germline V gene lookup returns CDR1 KGHSH and CDR2 LQKENI. The germline V and J ends were trimmed by 3 bases and 7 bases, with 12 bases remaining between them. The CDR3 spans 13 residues. In DNA form, the CDR3 reads TGTGCCAGCTCACCGGCAGGGGAAGGTGAAGCTTTCTTT. Translated, it gives CASSPAGEGEAFF.

V gene TRBV11-2 combines with J gene TRBJ1-4; D perhaps matches TRBD1 (6 bases). CDR1 is SGHAT and CDR2 is FQNNGV in the germline V gene. There are 16 residues in the CDR3. Trimming left V 5 bases short and J 8 bases short, with 21 bases between. Here the CDR3 DNA reads TGTGCCAGCAGCCCAGGGGTCGACCCCCGGGGCGAAAAACTGTTTTTT. Translated, it gives CASSPGVDPRGEKLFF. The full variable domain, completed using reference TRBV11-2 and TRBJ1-4, is EAGVAQSPRYKIIEKRQSVAFWCNPISGHATLYWYQQILGQGPKLLIQFQNNGVVDDSQLPKDRFSAERLKGVDSTLKIQPAKLEDSAVYLCASSPGVDPRGEKLFFGSGTQLSVL.

This clone was seen just once. J is TRBJ2-2 and V is TRBV5-5; 7 nucleotides agree with TRBD1. The junction had 5 bases not matched to a gene; V was cut back by 4 bases and J by 5 bases. The CDR3 loop spans 14 amino acids. In germline, CDR1 is SGHKS, CDR2 YYEKEE (reference sequence). CDR3 amino acids: CASSRQGRTGELFF. The DNA for the CDR3 is TGTGCCAGCAGCCGACAGGGACGAACCGGGGAGCTGTTTTTT.

This chain joins TRBV5-1 and TRBJ1-1, with a tentative D call TRBD1 (6 bases). The germline gives CDR1 SGHRS, CDR2 YFSETQ. V was trimmed by 7 bases and J by 0 bases, leaving 13 bases between them. The CDR3 sequence is 14 residues long. The CDR3 here is CASGVQGVNTEAFF. The CDR3 nucleotides read TGCGCCAGCGGGGTACAGGGAGTGAACACTGAAGCTTTCTTT.

This clone turned up a few times. The chain has TRBV5-6 and TRBJ1-1; maybe TRBD1 (6 bases). CDR3 length: 15 amino acids. CDR1 is SGHDT, CDR2 YYEEEE, per germline. Trimming removed 4 bases at V and 1 base at J, with 14 bases between. The CDR3 nucleotides are TGTGCCAGCAGCCGATCGTACAGGGAGAACACTGAAGCTTTCTTT. Translated, it gives CASSRSYRENTEAFF.

To note about this clone: Other DNA sequences in the same sample also yield this CDR3. The CDR3 DNA sequence: TGTGCCACCAGCAGAGGGACAGGGAACACTGAAGCTTTCTTT. Translated: CATSRGTGNTEAFF. V gene TRBV15 combines with J gene TRBJ1-1; the match to TRBD1 covers 7 bases. Germline CDR1 LNHNV, CDR2 YYDKDF (reference sequence). The CDR3 is 14 amino acids. After removal of 1 base from V and 1 base from J, the junction contained 0 bases not matched to a gene.

The chain combines TRBV5-1 with TRBJ2-2, with 11 bases matching TRBD1. Per germline, CDR1 SGHRS and CDR2 YFSETQ. Trimming at V came to 5 bases and at J to 3 bases, leaving 6 bases not matched to a gene. The CDR3 loop spans 16 amino acids. The DNA of the CDR3 is TGCGCCAGCAGTTCCGGACAGGGGGCGCACACCGGGGAGCTGTTTTTT. Translation: CASSSGQGAHTGELFF.

The chain is built from TRBV2 and TRBJ2-7, with D maybe TRBD2 (6 bases). In germline, CDR1 is SNHLY, CDR2 FYNNEI. V was trimmed by 4 bases and J by 2 bases, leaving 15 bases between them. This CDR3 comprises 15 residues. CDR3 region: CASSGFAGRTYEQYF. The DNA for the CDR3 is TGTGCCAGCAGTGGATTTGCGGGAAGGACCTACGAGCAGTACTTC.

V and J are TRBV6-2 or TRBV6-3 and TRBJ1-5; D is unclear. CDR1 is MNHEY, CDR2 SVGEGT, per germline. Between the trimmed V and J ends, which lost 3 bases and 4 bases, there was a span of 13 bases. This CDR3 has 15 residues. The CDR3 sequence is CASSYTALENQPQHF. DNA for the CDR3: TGTGCCAGCAGTTATACCGCTCTAGAGAATCAGCCCCAGCATTTT.

This clone was counted only a few times. The chain joins TRBV4-2 to TRBJ1-1; a possible D gene is TRBD1 (6 bases). Germline-derived CDR1 and CDR2 are LGHNA and YNFKEQ. The CDR3 runs to 15 residues. V gave up 3 bases and J gave up 5 bases, with 16 bases separating them. DNA for the CDR3: TGTGCCAGCAGCCAGGGCACAGGGTCGCGGACTGAAGCTTTCTTT. Translated, it gives CASSQGTGSRTEAFF.

The chain employs TRBV6-5 and TRBJ2-1; no definite D call. Trimming left V 5 bases short and J 7 bases short, with 9 bases between. The CDR3 spans 12 residues. In germline, CDR1 is MNHEY, CDR2 SVGAGI. The DNA of the CDR3 is TGTGCCAGCAGTCTCCCCGGGAATGAGCAGTTCTTC. It is translated as CASSLPGNEQFF.

The gene calls are TRBV9 and TRBJ1-6; perhaps TRBD1 as D (5 bases). This CDR3 comprises 15 residues. V was clipped by 0 bases and J by 7 bases, with 11 bases between them. Looked up from germline, CDR1 is SGDLS and CDR2 is YYNGEE. The CDR3 loop reads CASSVDQGLNSPLHF. CDR3 nucleotides: TGTGCCAGCAGCGTAGATCAGGGTTTGAATTCACCCCTCCACTTT.

The rearrangement links TRBV4-1 to TRBJ1-6; 7 positions match TRBD1. Losses at the gene ends were 1 base for V and 9 bases for J; bases not matched to a gene: 12. The germline V gene encodes CDR1 MGHRA and CDR2 YSYEKL. This CDR3 has 17 amino acids. The DNA for the CDR3 is TGCGCCAGCAGCCAAGTAGGGGTGGGGCAGGGGGTTTCACCCCTCCACTTT. This encodes CASSQVGVGQGVSPLHF.

The chain carries TRBV18 and TRBJ2-6, with 8 bases identical to TRBD1. This CDR3 contains 18 residues. The ends lost 5 bases at V and 1 base at J; junction bases unmatched: 10. Germline assignment: CDR1 KGHSH and CDR2 LQKENI. This CDR3 is CASSTDRALSSGANVLTF. CDR3 sequence (DNA): TGTGCCAGCTCAACGGACAGGGCCCTCTCTTCTGGGGCCAACGTCCTGACTTTC.